Each of the 19 T cell receptor beta chains below was sequenced from the same sample in a study of blood T cell repertoires in COVID-19. Here immunoSEQ multiplex PCR was the method, and the copy in TCRdb shows in-frame clones only, minus some. This table holds 80,000 to 90,000 clones, more than 75% found once. Sequencing was performed on peripheral blood. The receptors here all came from an older woman with acute or convalescent COVID-19.

The chain has TRBV5-4 and TRBJ2-7; 9 positions match TRBD2. The germline CDR1 and CDR2 sequences are SGHNT and YYREEE (reference sequence). V lost 3 bases to trimming and J lost 5 bases; unmatched junction nucleotides: 9. This CDR3 is built from 15 residues. CDR3 nucleotides: TGTGCCAGCAGCTATCGAGGTAGCGGGAGTGACGAGCAGTACGTC. It is translated as CASSYRGSGSDEQYV.

This chain joins TRBV12-3 or TRBV12-4 and TRBJ1-2; D is unresolved. The V gene lost 6 bases and the J gene lost 7 bases, with 15 bases spanning the gap. The CDR3 spans 13 residues. The CDR3 here is CASSDATAFGYTF. CDR3 nucleotides: TGTGCCAGCAGCGACGCCACAGCCTTTGGCTACACCTTC.

In DNA form, the CDR3 reads TGTGCCAGCAGCTCCCAGAGAGGTCGGGGCACCGGGGAGCTGTTTTTT. Its translation is CASSSQRGRGTGELFF. The rearrangement uses TRBV7-2 and TRBJ2-2; D possibly corresponds to TRBD2 (5 bases). The CDR3 is made up of 16 amino acids. The V and J ends lost 4 bases and 4 bases respectively, with 16 bases between them. Germline CDR1 and CDR2: SGHTA and FQGNSA.

This clone was seen a single time. The chain has TRBV3-1 (or the pseudogene TRBV3-2) and TRBJ2-1, with a possible D match to TRBD1 (6 bases). Germline CDR1 and CDR2: LGHDT and YNNKEL (reference sequence). CDR3 length: 15 amino acids. V was pared by 4 bases and J by 6 bases, with 16 bases between. For the CDR3, the DNA is TGTGCCAGCAGCCGCCGGGCAGGGGCCTCCAATGAGCAGTTCTTC. It codes for CASSRRAGASNEQFF.

This clone has a single count. The CDR3 loop is CAWDRSNYGYTF. The CDR3 DNA is TGTGCCTGGGACAGGAGCAACTATGGCTACACCTTC. The chain has TRBV30 and TRBJ1-2, with D possibly matching TRBD1 (6 bases). Trimming removed 5 bases at V and 2 bases at J, with 9 bases between. Germline V gene sequence: CDR1 GTSNPN, CDR2 SVGIG (reference sequence). The CDR3 loop spans 12 amino acids.

This chain uses TRBV6-6 with TRBJ1-1, with TRBD1 as a possible D gene (5 bases). This CDR3 contains 15 residues. CDR1 is MNHNY and CDR2 is SVGAGI in the germline V gene (reference sequence). V was cut by 0 bases and J by 4 bases, with 12 bases left in between. The CDR3 reads CASSYSAGRFTEAFF. CDR3 coding DNA: TGTGCCAGCAGTTACTCGGCAGGGCGGTTCACTGAAGCTTTCTTT.

This clone occurred once. The chain employs TRBV2 and TRBJ1-1; 8 positions match TRBD1. The CDR3 totals 13 residues. V trimming: 6 bases; J trimming: 4 bases; junction bases outside the gene matches: 4. Looked up from germline, CDR1 is SNHLY and CDR2 is FYNNEI. The chain's CDR3 is CASRGQGVTEAFF. CDR3 nucleotide sequence: TGTGCCAGCAGAGGACAGGGAGTCACTGAAGCTTTCTTT.

This clone was recorded once. The chain carries TRBV6-4 and TRBJ2-1; TRBD2 matches at 8 bases. The CDR3 extends over 16 amino acids. After removal of 3 bases from V and 2 bases from J, the junction contained 6 bases not matched to a gene. Germline CDR1 and CDR2: MRHNA and SNTAGT. The CDR3 sequence is CASSEEAGAPYNEQFF. The CDR3 DNA reads TGTGCCAGCAGTGAGGAAGCGGGGGCCCCCTACAATGAGCAGTTCTTC.

This clone came up a few times. J is TRBJ2-1 and V is TRBV5-4, with 10 nucleotides matching TRBD2. V was clipped by 4 bases and J by 6 bases; unmatched bases: 4. Germline lookup yields CDR1 SGHNT and CDR2 YYREEE (reference sequence). CDR3 length: 14 amino acids. The DNA of the CDR3 is TGTGCCAGCAGCACTAGCGGGAACCCCAATGAGCAGTTCTTC. It is translated as CASSTSGNPNEQFF.

The CDR3: CASSLGTAATNEKLFF. The CDR3 coding sequence is TGTGCCAGTAGCCTCGGGACAGCTGCAACTAATGAAAAACTGTTTTTT. The chain recombines TRBV19 with TRBJ1-4; 7 positions match TRBD1. Germline values: CDR1 LNHDA, CDR2 SQIVND (reference sequence). The length of the CDR3 is 16 residues. Trimming removed 6 bases from V and 0 bases from J; junction bases left unmatched: 7. Complete variable domain (other parts from reference TRBV19 and TRBJ1-4): DGGITQSPKYLFRKEGQNVTLSCEQNLNHDAMYWYRQDPGQGLRLIYYSQIVNDFQKGDIAEGYSVSREKKESFPLTVTSAQKNPTAFYLCASSLGTAATNEKLFFGSGTQLSVL.

This rearrangement joins TRBV5-1 to TRBJ1-4; TRBD1 is a possible D gene (6 bases). The germline V gene encodes CDR1 SGHRS and CDR2 YFSETQ. V was clipped by 8 bases and J by 7 bases, with 21 bases between them. The CDR3 consists of 15 residues. In DNA, the CDR3 is TGCGCCAGTCGAGATCCTCAGGGGACGGGTGAAAAACTGTTTTTT. This codes for CASRDPQGTGEKLFF.

This rearrangement joins TRBV24-1 to TRBJ2-7; 10 bases fit TRBD1. After removal of 11 bases from V and 6 bases from J, the junction contained 12 bases not matched to a gene. The germline V gene has CDR1 KGHDR and CDR2 SFDVKD. This CDR3 is built from 14 residues. In DNA form, the CDR3 reads TGTGCCAACAACCCACGACAGGGGGCCTCCGAGCAGTACGTC. It codes for CANNPRQGASEQYV.

The V gene is TRBV10-3, the J gene TRBJ2-7; D possibly corresponds to TRBD1 (5 bases). Per germline, CDR1 ENHRY and CDR2 SYGVKD. CDR3 length equals 12 residues. Trimming left V 8 bases short and J 5 bases short, with 13 bases between. CDR3: CAIGQGRNEQYV. DNA of the CDR3: TGTGCCATCGGGCAGGGAAGGAACGAGCAGTACGTC.

The gene calls are TRBV2 and TRBJ1-5; 10 nucleotides match TRBD1. With 9 bases clipped from V and 7 bases from J, the junction kept 9 bases outside the gene matches. CDR1 is SNHLY and CDR2 is FYNNEI in the germline V gene. The CDR3 is 14 residues long. The CDR3 DNA sequence: TGTGCCAGTTCGACAGGGGGCGCTTGGCAGCCCCAGCATTTT. Translating it yields CASSTGGAWQPQHF.

The rearrangement joins TRBV5-1 to TRBJ2-4; the D is unclear. The CDR3 totals 14 residues. V lost 0 bases and J lost 8, with 12 bases in between. Germline CDR1 and CDR2: SGHRS and YFSETQ. CDR3 nucleotides: TGCGCCAGCAGCTTGGCGTTGGGTGCGGACATTCAGTACTTC. Translation gives CASSLALGADIQYF.

The chain employs TRBV4-1 and TRBJ1-5; D is perhaps TRBD1 (5 bases). V dropped 3 bases and J dropped 3 bases, with 9 bases sitting between them. The CDR3 runs 14 residues. Germline V CDR1 and CDR2: MGHRA, YSYEKL. The CDR3 region has the DNA TGCGCCAGCAGCCACGGGACTCCCAATCAGCCCCAGCATTTT. Translated: CASSHGTPNQPQHF.

The V and J genes are TRBV5-5 and TRBJ2-3; weak D call: TRBD2 (5 bases). CDR3 length: 15 amino acids. Germline values: CDR1 SGHKS, CDR2 YYEKEE (reference sequence). Trimming removed 4 bases from V and 1 base from J, with 13 bases in between. The CDR3 DNA sequence: TGTGCCAGCAGCACCGAGAGCGGCCGCACAGATACGCAGTATTTT. It specifies CASSTESGRTDTQYF.

This chain uses TRBV15 with TRBJ2-2; TRBD1 is a possible D gene (5 bases). The V gene's germline CDR1 is LNHNV and CDR2 YYDKDF (reference sequence). The CDR3 is 16 residues long. V lost 0 bases and J lost 6, with 14 bases in between. DNA of the CDR3: TGTGCCACCAGCAGAGATCGAAGGGGTCAGGCCGGGGAGCTGTTTTTT. Amino acid sequence: CATSRDRRGQAGELFF.

The CDR3 spells CASSVADTNSPLHF. CDR3 DNA: TGTGCCAGCAGCGTAGCAGACACCAATTCACCCCTCCACTTT. J is TRBJ1-6 and V is TRBV9; no firm D call. Germline loops: CDR1 SGDLS, CDR2 YYNGEE. Trimming took 0 bases from V and 7 from J, leaving 8 bases between them. This CDR3 is built from 14 residues.